This T cell receptor beta chain comes out of a study of shared clonotypes between healthy human individuals. Assay: immunoSEQ multiplex PCR; the TCRdb copy retains only in-frame clones and omits some. Here the sample spans around 2,100,000 clones, about 95% being singletons. To note about this clone: This specimen includes other DNA sequences encoding the same CDR3.

Naive CD8 cells lacked CD45RO and underwent positive selection for CCR7, leaving out terminally differentiated effector memory CD45RA+ cells. Within Nashville, Tennessee resided all donors, each a Caucasian adult. CDR3 length: 11 residues. V lost 3 bases, J lost 5 bases, and 6 bases lay in between. CDR1 and CDR2 (germline): SGDLS, YYNGEE. The genes are TRBV9 and TRBJ2-7; D unresolved. The sequence was obtained from a young man in good health. Sequencing was carried out using naive CD8+ T cells sorted from blood. The CDR3 nucleotides read TGTGCCAGCAGCGATGGTCACGAGCAGTACTTC. It is translated as CASSDGHEQYF.